Shown below are 13 T cell receptor beta chains from a single sample sequenced in a study of blood T cells in healthy people across ages. Through a sample-barcoded 5' primer and a J-beta primer mix, a second PCR was run for roughly 7 to 11 cycles. Each CDR3 protein gets one entry after TCRdb re-called the 5' RACE reads with MiXCR. Of about 1.1 million distinct CDR3 sequences in the sample, roughly two fifths were seen once. What was sequenced was blood. The source is a man aged 18 to 30 in good health.

The CDR3 reads CASSLPGDSYNEQFF. The CDR3 DNA follows: TGCGCCAGCAGCCTCCCAGGGGATTCCTACAATGAGCAGTTCTTC. This chain uses TRBV5-1 with TRBJ2-1, with D perhaps matching TRBD1 (6 bases). The length of the CDR3 is 15 residues. Germline V lookup: CDR1 SGHRS, CDR2 YFSETQ. The ends were cut back, 4 bases at V and 1 base at J, with 12 bases in the middle.

Comments on this clonotype: A clone one base away is much larger, so this may be a read error. This chain uses TRBV10-3 with TRBJ2-3, with D tentatively TRBD1 (5 bases). Trimming took off 2 bases at V and 8 bases at J, with 11 bases between the two ends. The CDR3 is 13 amino acids. Germline loops: CDR1 ENHRY, CDR2 SYGVKD. Written as DNA, the CDR3 is TGTGCCATCAGTGAGCCAAATGACAGTACGCAGTATTTT. Its protein product is CAISEPNDSTQYF.

This chain links TRBV11-2 with TRBJ2-2; TRBD1 matches at 7 bases. This CDR3 comprises 16 residues. V trimming: 3 bases; J trimming: 0 bases; junction bases outside the gene matches: 4. Germline V CDR1 and CDR2: SGHAT, FQNNGV. The CDR3 loop reads CASSFRQGPNTGELFF. CDR3 DNA: TGTGCCAGCAGCTTCCGACAGGGTCCGAACACCGGGGAGCTGTTTTTT.

As to this clonotype: The junction shows a germline mismatch at one end, possibly a read error. The genes are TRBV19 and TRBJ1-2; 9 nucleotides match TRBD1. Germline CDR1 reads LNHDA; CDR2 reads SQIVND (reference sequence). This CDR3 contains 15 residues. In DNA form, the CDR3 reads TGTGCCAGTAGGACCGCCGGGACAGGGAACTATGGCCACACCTTC. It encodes CASRTAGTGNYGHTF.

The chain joins TRBV27 to TRBJ2-7, with 7 nucleotides matching TRBD2. Germline CDR1 MNHEY, CDR2 SMNVEV (reference sequence). V lost 2 bases, J lost 2 bases, and 6 bases stayed unmatched. This CDR3 is built from 15 residues. CDR3 coding DNA: TGTGCCAGCAGTTTAGCGGGGGTGGATCCCTACGAGCAGTACTTC. Its translation: CASSLAGVDPYEQYF.

The V and J genes are TRBV5-1 and TRBJ1-2, with D maybe TRBD1 (5 bases). CDR1 and CDR2 (germline): SGHRS, YFSETQ. The CDR3 length is 14 residues. The germline V and J ends were trimmed by 2 bases and 3 bases, with 11 bases remaining between them. The CDR3 bases are TGCGCCAGCAGCTTCGGGGCTTTAGACTATGGCTACACCTTC. Translating gives CASSFGALDYGYTF.

This clonotype was observed a few times. The chain recombines TRBV9 with TRBJ1-4; D not certain. Germline V gene data show CDR1 as SGDLS and CDR2 as YYNGEE. CDR3 length equals 15 residues. Trimming left V 1 base short and J 7 bases short, with 14 bases between. The CDR3 spells CASSVPGAEGEKLFF. Here the CDR3 DNA reads TGTGCCAGCAGCGTACCAGGCGCGGAGGGTGAAAAACTGTTTTTT.

V is TRBV6-4 and J is TRBJ2-1; D is unresolved. The CDR3 has 11 amino acids. V was clipped by 7 bases and J by 8 bases, with 9 bases between them. Germline-derived CDR1 and CDR2 are MRHNA and SNTAGT. This CDR3 is CASTLRDEQFF. The CDR3 coding sequence is TGTGCCAGCACTCTGAGAGATGAGCAGTTCTTC.

This clonotype was seen at least ten times. The chain joins TRBV29-1 to TRBJ2-1; D possibly uses TRBD1 or TRBD2 (5 bases each). Per germline, CDR1 SQVTM and CDR2 ANQGSEA. The V gene lost 4 bases and the J gene lost 0 bases, with 7 bases spanning the gap. The CDR3 is 13 residues long. This CDR3 reads CSVAGSSYNEQFF. The DNA for the CDR3 is TGCAGCGTTGCAGGGAGCTCCTACAATGAGCAGTTCTTC.

The chain links TRBV29-1 to TRBJ2-2; D uncertain. V lost 4 bases and J lost 4, with 10 bases in between. Germline values: CDR1 SQVTM, CDR2 ANQGSEA. CDR3 length: 13 amino acids. The CDR3 protein is CSVGEVITGELFF. Written as DNA, the CDR3 is TGCAGCGTTGGCGAGGTCATCACCGGGGAGCTGTTTTTT.

The CDR3 region is CASSTRVYSPLHF. In nucleotides, the CDR3 is TGTGCCAGCAGTACCCGGGTCTACTCACCCCTCCACTTT. The chain links TRBV27 to TRBJ1-6; D gene ambiguous. Germline CDR1 reads MNHEY; CDR2 reads SMNVEV (reference sequence). The CDR3 loop spans 13 amino acids. Trimming took 5 bases from V and 10 from J, leaving 12 bases between them.

The V and J genes are TRBV12-3 or TRBV12-4 and TRBJ2-7, with D possibly being TRBD1 or TRBD2 (5 bases each). The assigned J gene may be wrong: the sequence end matches TRBJ2-4 better. The CDR3 has 15 residues. CDR3 loop: CASSLTRDGQNIQYF. The CDR3 nucleotides are TGTGCCAGCAGCCTAACCCGGGACGGACAAAACATTCAGTACTTC.

The CDR3 spells CAKRKEEDTQYF. The DNA of the CDR3 is TGTGCCAAGAGGAAGGAGGAAGATACGCAGTATTTT. This rearrangement joins TRBV2 to TRBJ2-3, with D tentatively TRBD2 (5 bases). V dropped 10 bases and J dropped 5 bases, with 13 bases sitting between them. CDR3 length equals 12 residues. Germline-derived CDR1 and CDR2 are SNHLY and FYNNEI.